The next 26 T cell receptor beta chains were all read from a single sample in a study of T cell repertoires in aging, cancer and after chemotherapy (dated by TCRdb to about 2019). Instead of sorted cells or RNA, genomic DNA extracted from peripheral blood served as the source for amplifying TCR beta rearrangements. For sequencing, an Illumina MiSeq was employed. Rearranged TRB sequences spanning V, D and J segments were amplified by multiplex touch-down PCR using a mixed TRB-A/B primer pool. TCRdb's own reprocessing of the public reads used fastp at Q25 and MiXCR and kept productive beta chains. Rows are combined by CDR3 protein, so each entry shows the most common genes and DNA. In all, the sample holds about 3,000 distinct CDR3 sequences, and approximately 28% of those were seen once. The top ten constitute about 9% of the sample. The sample taken for sequencing was blood. These receptors all stem from a human donor with a solid tumor.

This clonotype was seen only a few times. The chain couples TRBV6-1 to TRBJ1-5; 11 bases agree with TRBD1. The CDR3 covers 16 residues. The V segment lost 7 bases and the J segment 5 bases; nucleotides outside the gene matches: 10. CDR1 MNHNS and CDR2 SASEGT come from the germline V gene. The CDR3 loop reads CASKGPGTGGYQPQHF. The CDR3 DNA reads as TGTGCCAGCAAGGGACCCGGGACAGGGGGTTATCAGCCCCAGCATTTT.

This clonotype was seen once. The chain links TRBV12-3 or TRBV12-4 to TRBJ2-3, with TRBD1 matching 8 bases. J was trimmed by 5 bases and V by 1 base; bases with no gene match: 5. The CDR3 covers 15 residues. CDR3 nucleotides: TGTGCCAGCAGTTTAGGGACAGGGTTGGGAGATACGCAGTATTTT. It specifies CASSLGTGLGDTQYF.

This clonotype was recorded once. The rearrangement joins TRBV20-1 to TRBJ2-3, with D perhaps matching TRBD2 (5 bases). The V and J ends lost 6 bases and 3 bases respectively, with 10 bases between them. The CDR3 has 12 amino acids. CDR1 and CDR2 from the germline V gene are DFQATT and SNEGSKA (reference sequence). The CDR3 here is CSAQPGTDTQYF. The DNA of the CDR3 is TGCAGTGCCCAGCCGGGAACAGATACGCAGTATTTT.

The genes are TRBV20-1 and TRBJ2-5, with D uncertain. The V end lost 6 bases, the J end lost 4 bases, and 21 bases lay between the germline ends. The CDR3 loop spans 15 amino acids. The V gene's germline CDR1 is DFQATT and CDR2 SNEGSKA (reference sequence). Here the CDR3 DNA reads TGCAGTGCATCTCCTGCAGGCCCACAAAGAGAGACCCAGTACTTC. This encodes CSASPAGPQRETQYF.

This clonotype was counted between two and nine times. The chain recombines TRBV24-1 with TRBJ2-3; the match to TRBD2 covers 9 bases. Looked up from germline, CDR1 is KGHDR and CDR2 is SFDVKD. The CDR3 covers 16 residues. V dropped 1 base and J dropped 1; count of bases not matched to a gene: 2. CDR3 residues: CATSDFSSGGTDTQYF. CDR3 sequence (DNA): TGTGCCACCAGTGATTTCTCTAGCGGGGGCACAGATACGCAGTATTTT.

CDR3 nucleotides: TGTGCCAGCAGTCCCGGGACTAGCGGGAACAATGAGCAGTTCTTC. It translates to CASSPGTSGNNEQFF. This rearrangement joins TRBV27 to TRBJ2-1; TRBD2 agrees at 13 bases. V shed 5 bases and J 5 bases; nucleotides not matched to a gene: 3. The CDR3 contains 15 residues. Germline CDR1 reads MNHEY; CDR2 reads SMNVEV (reference sequence).

The J gene is TRBJ2-6, the V gene TRBV6-5, with 10 bases aligning to TRBD2. Germline loops: CDR1 MNHEY, CDR2 SVGAGI. V shed 8 bases, J shed 2 bases, and the junction held 3 bases outside the gene matches. The CDR3 sequence is 15 residues long. The DNA of the CDR3 is TGTGCCAGCCGGCTAGCGGGAGCTGGGGCCAACGTCCTGACTTTC. Protein product: CASRLAGAGANVLTF.

Details on this clonotype: Given a much more abundant clone one base away, this may be a read error. V usage is TRBV5-4 and J usage is TRBJ1-4; D gene ambiguous. This CDR3 has 16 residues. From germline, CDR1 is SGHNT and CDR2 YYREEE (reference sequence). CDR3 bases: TGTGCCAGAAGCTTGGATACGGACCCAACTAATGAAAAACTGTTTTTT. This encodes CARSLDTDPTNEKLFF.

This clonotype occurred a few times. The chain joins TRBV7-9 to TRBJ2-1; 8 bases agree with TRBD1. The CDR3 contains 15 residues. Germline V gene lookup returns CDR1 SEHNR and CDR2 FQNEAQ (reference sequence). V lost 5 bases, J lost 0 bases, and 3 bases stayed unmatched. Written as DNA, the CDR3 is TGTGCCAGCAGCCGGACAGGGAGCTCCTACAATGAGCAGTTCTTC. Residues: CASSRTGSSYNEQFF.

This clonotype has a single count. This clone may be a read error of a much larger clone one base away. The chain uses TRBV6-5 and TRBJ2-7; 7 nucleotides match TRBD2. This CDR3 is 14 amino acids long. Per germline, CDR1 MNHEY and CDR2 SVGAGI. After removal of 6 bases from V and 3 bases from J, the junction contained 8 bases not matched to a gene. This CDR3 reads CASRPAGTIYEQYF. CDR3 DNA sequence: TGTGCCAGCAGGCCAGCGGGGACTATCTACGAGCAGTACTTC.

The V call is TRBV29-1, the J call TRBJ2-2, with 13 nucleotides matching TRBD2. V gave up 6 bases and J gave up 6 bases; unmatched junction bases: 4. The V gene's germline CDR1 is SQVTM and CDR2 ANQGSEA. CDR3 length equals 14 residues. CDR3 in amino acids: CSVTTSGRAGELFF. In nucleotides, the CDR3 is TGCAGCGTCACCACTAGCGGGAGGGCCGGGGAGCTGTTTTTT.

This clonotype is medium-sized (0.01 to 0.1%). J is TRBJ1-5 and V is TRBV6-1, with D possibly matching TRBD1 (6 bases). From germline, CDR1 is MNHNS and CDR2 SASEGT. CDR3 length: 17 residues. Trimming removed 4 bases at V and 3 bases at J, with 19 bases between. This CDR3 is CASSGAVGQEFNQPQHF. DNA for the CDR3: TGTGCCAGCAGTGGTGCCGTGGGACAAGAGTTCAATCAGCCCCAGCATTTT.

The table lists this clonotype with a few counts. CDR3 in DNA: TGCGCCAGCAGCGCGCGGGAGCTTAGGGGTTCACCCCTCCACTTT. Its protein is CASSARELRGSPLHF. V is TRBV4-3 and J is TRBJ1-6, with D perhaps matching TRBD1 (5 bases). V dropped 5 bases and J dropped 9 bases, with 17 bases sitting between them. CDR1 is LGHNA and CDR2 is YSLEER in the germline V gene. This CDR3 comprises 15 residues.

Within the sample, this clonotype is medium-sized. The chain's CDR3 is CASRTGDSPLHF. Written as DNA, the CDR3 is TGTGCCAGCAGAACAGGGGATTCACCCCTCCACTTT. The gene calls are TRBV6-6 and TRBJ1-6; TRBD1 aligns across 7 bases. Germline loops: CDR1 MNHNY, CDR2 SVGAGI (reference sequence). The junction had 1 base not matched to a gene; V was cut back by 6 bases and J by 8 bases. The CDR3 contains 12 residues.

This clonotype is medium-sized. The chain recombines TRBV19 with TRBJ2-1; D ambiguous. CDR1 and CDR2 (germline): LNHDA, SQIVND (reference sequence). Trimming cost V 10 bases and J 3 bases, with 13 bases left between them. The CDR3 loop spans 13 amino acids. CDR3 in DNA: TGTGCCACCGGACCGAATAGCTACAATGAGCAGTTCTTC. Translating gives CATGPNSYNEQFF.

V gene TRBV7-2 combines with J gene TRBJ2-1; D gene ambiguous. The ends were cut back, 4 bases at V and 2 bases at J, with 6 bases in the middle. CDR1 is SGHTA and CDR2 is FQGNSA in the germline V gene. This CDR3 is 13 amino acids long. This chain's CDR3 is CASSSIPYNEQFF. CDR3 in DNA: TGTGCCAGCAGCTCCATACCCTACAATGAGCAGTTCTTC.

This clonotype was seen just once. The V and J genes are TRBV6-5 and TRBJ2-5; 8 bases align to TRBD2. The CDR3 totals 15 residues. Losses at the gene ends were 3 bases for V and 2 bases for J; bases not matched to a gene: 5. Germline lookup yields CDR1 MNHEY and CDR2 SVGAGI. CDR3 protein: CASSYSGVTQETQYF. The CDR3 bases are TGTGCCAGCAGTTATAGCGGGGTGACTCAAGAGACCCAGTACTTC.

Note on this clonotype: This could be a read error, since a much larger clone is one nucleotide away. This chain connects TRBV7-6 to TRBJ2-1; D is possibly TRBD1 (6 bases). Deletions cut 5 bases from V and 7 bases from J, with 12 bases between. The CDR3 is 13 amino acids. CDR1 is SGHVS and CDR2 is FNYEAQ in the germline V gene. CDR3 nucleotide sequence: TGTGCCAGCAGCCCCGGGACAAGGAATGAGCAGTTCTTC. This codes for CASSPGTRNEQFF.

This clonotype is medium-sized. V is TRBV29-1 and J is TRBJ1-1, with D tentatively TRBD1 (5 bases). The V gene lost 6 bases and the J gene lost 0 bases, with 8 bases spanning the gap. The CDR3 loop spans 12 amino acids. Germline values: CDR1 SQVTM, CDR2 ANQGSEA. Here the CDR3 reads CSVGEMNTEAFF. In DNA, the CDR3 is TGCAGCGTAGGGGAAATGAACACTGAAGCTTTCTTT. Variable domain in full (rest from reference TRBV29-1 and TRBJ1-1): SAVISQKPSRDICQRGTSLTIQCQVDSQVTMMFWYRQQPGQSLTLIATANQGSEATYESGFVIDKFPISRPNLTFSTLTVSNMSPEDSSIYLCSVGEMNTEAFFGQGTRLTVV.

By sample fraction, this clonotype is medium-sized (0.01 to 0.1%). The chain has TRBV7-6 and TRBJ2-1; the D is unclear. In germline, CDR1 is SGHVS, CDR2 FNYEAQ. CDR3 length equals 12 residues. Trimming stripped 2 bases from V and 5 bases from J, with 4 bases between. CDR3 residues: CASSLTDNEQFF. The CDR3 region has the DNA TGTGCCAGCAGCTTAACAGACAATGAGCAGTTCTTC.

By sample fraction, this clonotype is medium-sized. The chain has TRBV19 and TRBJ1-1, with D perhaps TRBD1 (6 bases). V lost 5 bases and J lost 10, with 26 bases in between. In germline, CDR1 is LNHDA, CDR2 SQIVND (reference sequence). The CDR3 covers 16 residues. As DNA, the CDR3 is TGTGCCAGTAGTGGCGGAGATAACAGGGTTCTAGGGTCAGCTTTCTTT. Protein: CASSGGDNRVLGSAFF.

Comments on this clonotype: Since the CDR3 does not end with the conserved phenylalanine or tryptophan, this likely comes from a read error. The CDR3 region has the DNA TGTGCCAGCAGTTTTTTGGGGGACAAAGGCTACACCTTA. As protein: CASSFLGDKGYTL. The rearrangement links TRBV12-3 or TRBV12-4 to TRBJ1-2; perhaps TRBD1 as D (6 bases). The CDR3 loop spans 13 amino acids. Trimming shortened V by 3 bases and J by 8 bases, and 13 bases separated the two germline ends.

By proportion, this clonotype is medium-sized. The chain employs TRBV18 and TRBJ2-2, with a weak D call TRBD1 (5 bases). Trimming pared 3 bases from V and 4 bases from J, leaving 9 bases between. CDR1 and CDR2 from the germline V gene are KGHSH and LQKENI. The CDR3 loop spans 14 amino acids. The CDR3 DNA reads as TGTGCCAGCTCACCCGACAGCTTCACCGGGGAGCTGTTTTTT. It encodes CASSPDSFTGELFF.

The rearrangement links TRBV4-3 to TRBJ2-1; D is possibly TRBD1 (6 bases). Looked up from germline, CDR1 is LGHNA and CDR2 is YSLEER. V was shortened by 0 bases and J by 6 bases, with 21 bases between the two germline ends. The CDR3 contains 18 residues. CDR3 nucleotides: TGCGCCAGCAGCCAAGAAGTCCCCGGGACCGTCAGGGGCAATGAGCAGTTCTTC. Amino acids: CASSQEVPGTVRGNEQFF.

A single count supports this clonotype. The J gene is TRBJ2-3, the V gene TRBV19, with TRBD2 matching over 16 bases. With 3 bases clipped from V and 4 bases from J, the junction kept 10 bases outside the gene matches. Germline CDR1 reads LNHDA; CDR2 reads SQIVND (reference sequence). The CDR3 has 19 residues. The CDR3 bases are TGTGCCAGTAGTATTTCCGGGACTAGCGGGAGGGCCATCCCAGATACGCAGTATTTT. Protein sequence: CASSISGTSGRAIPDTQYF.

This clonotype is categorized as medium-sized. The chain uses TRBV6-1 and TRBJ2-3; weak D call: TRBD2 (7 bases). This CDR3 has 14 residues. Trimming pared 4 bases from V and 4 bases from J, leaving 12 bases between. In germline, CDR1 is MNHNS, CDR2 SASEGT. CDR3: CASSVAGASDTQYF. The CDR3 DNA reads as TGTGCCAGCAGTGTTGCGGGGGCATCAGATACGCAGTATTTT.